The 4 T cell receptor beta chains given below trace back to one sample, sequenced in a study of cytomegalovirus exposure and HLA in healthy donors. The PCR used 60 Vbeta and 13 Jbeta primers. Profiling relied on immunoSEQ multiplex PCR, and the TCRdb table lists in-frame clones only, not all of them. The table lists around 150,000 clones, around 63% of them singletons. Source material: PBMCs. These receptors came from a human donor in good health.

This clone was seen a few times. This chain uses TRBV27 with TRBJ2-7, with D possibly matching TRBD1 (7 bases). Germline V lookup: CDR1 MNHEY, CDR2 SMNVEV (reference sequence). The CDR3 runs to 15 residues. The ends were cut back, 0 bases at V and 4 bases at J, with 13 bases in the middle. The CDR3 loop reads CASSLSPGGPYEQYF. For the CDR3, the DNA is TGTGCCAGCAGTTTATCCCCAGGGGGGCCGTACGAGCAGTACTTC.

The V gene is TRBV27, the J gene TRBJ1-4, with 8 bases aligning to TRBD1. There are 13 residues in the CDR3. Germline V gene sequence: CDR1 MNHEY, CDR2 SMNVEV (reference sequence). V was pared by 9 bases and J by 4 bases, with 4 bases of the junction left unmatched. The DNA of the CDR3 is TGTGCCAGTCGGACAGGGATTAATGAAAAACTGTTTTTT. Protein: CASRTGINEKLFF.

The gene calls are TRBV5-5 and TRBJ2-7; D gene ambiguous. Germline CDR1 SGHKS, CDR2 YYEKEE (reference sequence). This CDR3 contains 12 residues. V lost 0 bases, J lost 5 bases, and 6 bases lay in between. The CDR3 loop is CASSLALNEQYF. CDR3 coding DNA: TGTGCCAGCAGCTTGGCTCTAAACGAGCAGTACTTC.

The chain uses TRBV28 and TRBJ1-5, with D possibly being TRBD1 (5 bases). The V and J ends lost 2 bases and 2 bases respectively, with 10 bases between them. The CDR3 spans 15 residues. Germline V gene sequence: CDR1 MDHEN, CDR2 SYDVKM. The CDR3 DNA sequence: TGTGCCAGCAGTTTAGGGGCGGGGCGCAATCAGCCCCAGCATTTT. Translated, it gives CASSLGAGRNQPQHF.